These 5 T cell receptor beta chains share one sample of origin, sequenced in a study of shared clonotypes between healthy human individuals. Repertoires were generated with immunoSEQ multiplex PCR, while TCRdb's copy carries only in-frame clones and drops some. In the table there are roughly 1,600,000 clones, 97% to 99% of which are singletons. The sequenced sample was naive CD4+ T cells sorted from blood. Specified subset: CD45RA+ positively selected. The receptors were sampled from a man in his thirties or forties in good health.

On this clone itself: Other nucleotide sequences in the sample specify the same CDR3. The chain carries TRBV11-2 and TRBJ1-5, with D possibly TRBD1 on 5 matching bases. This CDR3 is 15 amino acids long. Per the germline V gene, CDR1 is SGHAT and CDR2 is FQNNGV. With 6 bases removed from V and 1 base from J, the gap between germline ends came to 13 bases. DNA of the CDR3: TGTGCCAGCAGTTCCGGGACGCTAAGCAATCAGCCCCAGCATTTT. Its translation is CASSSGTLSNQPQHF. The full variable domain, with the rest looked up from reference TRBV11-2 and TRBJ1-5, is EAGVAQSPRYKIIEKRQSVAFWCNPISGHATLYWYQQILGQGPKLLIQFQNNGVVDDSQLPKDRFSAERLKGVDSTLKIQPAKLEDSAVYLCASSSGTLSNQPQHFGDGTRLSIL.

V is TRBV11-1 and J is TRBJ2-7; TRBD2 agrees at 8 bases. V lost 7 bases to trimming and J lost 0 bases; unmatched junction nucleotides: 2. Germline V CDR1 and CDR2: SGHAT, FQDESV (reference sequence). This CDR3 region has 13 residues. CDR3 residues: CASKTSGSYEQYF. CDR3 coding DNA: TGTGCCAGCAAAACTAGCGGCTCCTACGAGCAGTACTTC. The full variable domain, with the rest looked up from reference TRBV11-1 and TRBJ2-7, is EAEVAQSPRYKITEKSQAVAFWCDPISGHATLYWYRQILGQGPELLVQFQDESVVDDSQLPKDRFSAERLKGVDSTLKIQPAELGDSAMYLCASKTSGSYEQYFGPGTRLTVT.

The V call is TRBV18, the J call TRBJ2-6; the D is unclear. CDR1 and CDR2 (germline): KGHSH, LQKENI. Trimming shortened V by 4 bases and J by 0 bases, and 4 bases separated the two germline ends. The CDR3 is made up of 14 amino acids. In DNA form, the CDR3 reads TGTGCCAGCTCACGGCCCTCTGGGGCCAACGTCCTGACTTTC. Amino acid sequence: CASSRPSGANVLTF.

The chain joins TRBV5-1 to TRBJ2-3, with 8 bases matching TRBD2. Looked up from germline, CDR1 is SGHRS and CDR2 is YFSETQ. Germline trimming cut 4 bases from V and 4 bases from J; bases unmatched to any gene: 11. This CDR3 is 16 amino acids long. CDR3 coding DNA: TGCGCCAGCAGCCTCTGGGGGAGCGGGAGATCAGATACGCAGTATTTT. Amino acids: CASSLWGSGRSDTQYF.

This clone occurred once. Distinct nucleotide sequences in the sample also encode this CDR3. The chain links TRBV18 to TRBJ2-5; D gene unclear. Trimming took 3 bases from V and 3 from J, leaving 11 bases between them. The CDR3 contains 14 residues. Germline V gene data show CDR1 as KGHSH and CDR2 as LQKENI. CDR3 loop: CASSPQSGEETQYF. The DNA of the CDR3 is TGTGCCAGCTCACCTCAGAGTGGGGAAGAGACCCAGTACTTC.